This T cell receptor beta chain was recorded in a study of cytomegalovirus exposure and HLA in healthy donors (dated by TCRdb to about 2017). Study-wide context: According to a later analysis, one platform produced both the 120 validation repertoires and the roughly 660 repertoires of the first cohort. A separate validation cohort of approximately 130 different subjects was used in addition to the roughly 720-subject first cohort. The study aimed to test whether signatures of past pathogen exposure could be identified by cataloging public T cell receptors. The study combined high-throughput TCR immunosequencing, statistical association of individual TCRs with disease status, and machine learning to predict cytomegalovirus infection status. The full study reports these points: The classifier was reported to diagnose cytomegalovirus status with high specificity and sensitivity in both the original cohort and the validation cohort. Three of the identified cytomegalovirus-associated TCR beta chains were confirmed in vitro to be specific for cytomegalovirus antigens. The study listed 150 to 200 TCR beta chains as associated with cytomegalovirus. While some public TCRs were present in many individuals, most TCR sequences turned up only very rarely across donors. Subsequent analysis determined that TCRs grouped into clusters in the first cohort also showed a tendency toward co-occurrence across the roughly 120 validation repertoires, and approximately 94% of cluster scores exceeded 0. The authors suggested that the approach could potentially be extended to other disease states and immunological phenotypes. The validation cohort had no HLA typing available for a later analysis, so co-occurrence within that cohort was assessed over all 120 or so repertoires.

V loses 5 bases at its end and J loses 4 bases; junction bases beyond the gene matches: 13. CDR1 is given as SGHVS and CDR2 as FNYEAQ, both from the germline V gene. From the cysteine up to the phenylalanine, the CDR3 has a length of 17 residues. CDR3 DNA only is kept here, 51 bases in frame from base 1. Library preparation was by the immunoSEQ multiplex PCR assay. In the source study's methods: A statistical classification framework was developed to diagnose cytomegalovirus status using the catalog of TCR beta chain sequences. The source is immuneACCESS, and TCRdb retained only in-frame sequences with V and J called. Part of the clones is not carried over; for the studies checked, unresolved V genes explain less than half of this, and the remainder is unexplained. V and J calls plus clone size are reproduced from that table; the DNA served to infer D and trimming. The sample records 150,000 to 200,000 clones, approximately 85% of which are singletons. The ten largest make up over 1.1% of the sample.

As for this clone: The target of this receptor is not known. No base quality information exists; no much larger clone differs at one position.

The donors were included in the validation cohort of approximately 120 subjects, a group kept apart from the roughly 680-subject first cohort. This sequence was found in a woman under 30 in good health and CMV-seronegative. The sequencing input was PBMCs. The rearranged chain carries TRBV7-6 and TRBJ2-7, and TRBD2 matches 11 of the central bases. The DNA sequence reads TGTGCCAGCAGCCCCCCCGCTAGCGGGAGGACCTATTACGAGCAGTACTTC. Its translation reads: CASSPPASGRTYYEQYF.